This T cell receptor beta chain was retrieved from a study of blood T cells in healthy people across ages (dated by TCRdb to the mid-2010s). A note on the overall study: In model experiments, template switching captured roughly one uniquely barcoded TCR beta cDNA molecule for every two T cells. The study measured age-related changes in TCR beta repertoire diversity using deep sequencing normalized with unique cDNA molecular identifiers. The donors were divided into four age groups: young (average approximately 17 years), middle-aged (approximately 42), aged (62) and long-lived (approximately 74). To avoid experimental bias, donors of different ages were distributed randomly across sequencing lanes. For two donors (one aged 18 to 29 and one aged 80 or older), the study analyzed two additional independent replicas of 1 million unique cDNA reads from the same blood draw.

Study-wide findings and limitations: As age increased, observed TCR beta diversity per million T cells dropped in a roughly linear way, and a significant reduction was already evident by age about 40. Estimates of total diversity based on one million sequenced T cells were considered lower bounds and underestimates. A strong correlation was found between observed TCR beta diversity and the percentage of naive T cells measured by flow cytometry. Conclusive comparison of naive and antigen-experienced compartments was prevented by the profiling of bulk unsorted PBMCs. Compared with the aged group, more naive CD4+ T cells, fewer expanded clones and increased TCR diversity were shown by the long-lived group, suggesting age selection. The CMV infection status of donors was not known, potentially confounding age-related changes in expanded clonotypes.

Preparation of the library involved 5' RACE. Sequencing was performed on an Illumina HiSeq 2500. A second roughly 7 to 11 cycle PCR used a sample-barcoded 5' primer and a J-beta primer mix. Each TCR beta cDNA molecule received a unique molecular identifier from a template-switch 5' adaptor carrying 12 random nucleotides. Each sample yielded at least 2.5 million CDR3-containing paired-end reads. All of the RNA was converted into first-strand cDNA using the Mint cDNA synthesis kit, with a TRBC-specific oligonucleotide serving as the primer. Following uracil-DNA glycosylase treatment, all cDNA underwent a first 18-cycle PCR with the universal primers M1SS and BC2_uni_R. Concerning the study's data processing: For normalization, 1 million high-quality reads, each with a distinct molecular identifier, were randomly selected from each sample. Reads sharing molecular identifiers were discarded rather than binned into consensus sequences. MiTCR, set to a Q25 quality threshold and the strictest error-elimination algorithm, was used for CDR3 identification, clonotype clustering and error correction. A nonparametric unseen species model with Euler transformation was used to estimate a lower bound on total TCR beta diversity. The public reads were reprocessed in TCRdb via fastp at Q25 and MiXCR, keeping in-frame beta chains. Every CDR3 protein is listed once, alongside the most common genes and DNA of its rows. The V and J calls and clone size come from TCRdb's table, not from the authors' own analysis. Recorded for this sample are under 850,000 distinct CDR3 sequences; about 36% of them occurred a single time. Jointly, the top ten make up under 15% of the sample.

Systemically healthy Caucasian individuals from Russia, 35 to 50 in total and aged roughly 6 to 90 years, were included as donors. Each donor gave ten milliliters of peripheral blood, collected into EDTA-treated Vacutainer tubes. Ficoll-Paque density-gradient centrifugation was used to isolate PBMCs, with at least 6 million obtained per sample. Total RNA, at least 6 micrograms per sample, was extracted from PBMCs with Trizol reagent. For every donor, an aliquot of PBMCs went through flow cytometry to measure the percentages of naive CD45RAhigh/CD27high T cells. In regard to this clonotype: Its antigen specificity is not known. Base qualities are not provided; no much larger clone lies one nucleotide away.

V is cut by 6 bases and J by 7 bases, and the space between the germline ends is 21 bases. Via the germline V gene (reference sequence), CDR1 is LGHDT and CDR2 YNNKEL. The CDR3 contains 16 residues, cysteine and phenylalanine counted. The sequence is cut down to CDR3 DNA, 48 bases in frame from base 1. This receptor chain uses TRBV3-1 and TRBJ2-2; 7 matching bases give a weak D call of TRBD1. The specimen sequenced was blood. This sequence originates from a man younger than 30 in good health. In nucleotides, the sequence is TGTGCCAGCAGTCGGACAGGAGGGGTGTTCGGCGGGGAGCTGTTTTTT. Its translation is CASSRTGGVFGGELFF.